What follows is one TCR beta chain and its context. This record comes from a study of cytotoxic CD8 clonotypes in ibrutinib-treated CLL. Background on the study: The group held about 11 relapsed/refractory and 15 treatment-naive patients, with some 17 IGHV unmutated.

The CDR3 length is 14 residues. The J segment lost 8 bases and the V segment lost 4 bases, leaving 7 bases of the junction unmatched. Per the germline V gene, CDR1 is LNHNV and CDR2 is YYDKDF (reference sequence). Targeted sequencing depth ranged from 1 in 200,000 to 1 in 1 million T cells. The method was immunoSEQ multiplex PCR; TCRdb's version includes in-frame clones alone and lacks a portion of them. Of tens of thousands of clones listed, roughly 71% are singletons. The sample in question was PBMCs, obtained after 12 months of ibrutinib treatment. The TCR comes from a human donor with chronic lymphocytic leukemia. V and J are TRBV15 and TRBJ1-4; TRBD1 agrees at 7 bases. CDR3 amino acids: CATSTGQIPEKLFF. For the CDR3, the DNA is TGTGCCACCAGCACGGGACAGATACCCGAAAAACTGTTTTTT.